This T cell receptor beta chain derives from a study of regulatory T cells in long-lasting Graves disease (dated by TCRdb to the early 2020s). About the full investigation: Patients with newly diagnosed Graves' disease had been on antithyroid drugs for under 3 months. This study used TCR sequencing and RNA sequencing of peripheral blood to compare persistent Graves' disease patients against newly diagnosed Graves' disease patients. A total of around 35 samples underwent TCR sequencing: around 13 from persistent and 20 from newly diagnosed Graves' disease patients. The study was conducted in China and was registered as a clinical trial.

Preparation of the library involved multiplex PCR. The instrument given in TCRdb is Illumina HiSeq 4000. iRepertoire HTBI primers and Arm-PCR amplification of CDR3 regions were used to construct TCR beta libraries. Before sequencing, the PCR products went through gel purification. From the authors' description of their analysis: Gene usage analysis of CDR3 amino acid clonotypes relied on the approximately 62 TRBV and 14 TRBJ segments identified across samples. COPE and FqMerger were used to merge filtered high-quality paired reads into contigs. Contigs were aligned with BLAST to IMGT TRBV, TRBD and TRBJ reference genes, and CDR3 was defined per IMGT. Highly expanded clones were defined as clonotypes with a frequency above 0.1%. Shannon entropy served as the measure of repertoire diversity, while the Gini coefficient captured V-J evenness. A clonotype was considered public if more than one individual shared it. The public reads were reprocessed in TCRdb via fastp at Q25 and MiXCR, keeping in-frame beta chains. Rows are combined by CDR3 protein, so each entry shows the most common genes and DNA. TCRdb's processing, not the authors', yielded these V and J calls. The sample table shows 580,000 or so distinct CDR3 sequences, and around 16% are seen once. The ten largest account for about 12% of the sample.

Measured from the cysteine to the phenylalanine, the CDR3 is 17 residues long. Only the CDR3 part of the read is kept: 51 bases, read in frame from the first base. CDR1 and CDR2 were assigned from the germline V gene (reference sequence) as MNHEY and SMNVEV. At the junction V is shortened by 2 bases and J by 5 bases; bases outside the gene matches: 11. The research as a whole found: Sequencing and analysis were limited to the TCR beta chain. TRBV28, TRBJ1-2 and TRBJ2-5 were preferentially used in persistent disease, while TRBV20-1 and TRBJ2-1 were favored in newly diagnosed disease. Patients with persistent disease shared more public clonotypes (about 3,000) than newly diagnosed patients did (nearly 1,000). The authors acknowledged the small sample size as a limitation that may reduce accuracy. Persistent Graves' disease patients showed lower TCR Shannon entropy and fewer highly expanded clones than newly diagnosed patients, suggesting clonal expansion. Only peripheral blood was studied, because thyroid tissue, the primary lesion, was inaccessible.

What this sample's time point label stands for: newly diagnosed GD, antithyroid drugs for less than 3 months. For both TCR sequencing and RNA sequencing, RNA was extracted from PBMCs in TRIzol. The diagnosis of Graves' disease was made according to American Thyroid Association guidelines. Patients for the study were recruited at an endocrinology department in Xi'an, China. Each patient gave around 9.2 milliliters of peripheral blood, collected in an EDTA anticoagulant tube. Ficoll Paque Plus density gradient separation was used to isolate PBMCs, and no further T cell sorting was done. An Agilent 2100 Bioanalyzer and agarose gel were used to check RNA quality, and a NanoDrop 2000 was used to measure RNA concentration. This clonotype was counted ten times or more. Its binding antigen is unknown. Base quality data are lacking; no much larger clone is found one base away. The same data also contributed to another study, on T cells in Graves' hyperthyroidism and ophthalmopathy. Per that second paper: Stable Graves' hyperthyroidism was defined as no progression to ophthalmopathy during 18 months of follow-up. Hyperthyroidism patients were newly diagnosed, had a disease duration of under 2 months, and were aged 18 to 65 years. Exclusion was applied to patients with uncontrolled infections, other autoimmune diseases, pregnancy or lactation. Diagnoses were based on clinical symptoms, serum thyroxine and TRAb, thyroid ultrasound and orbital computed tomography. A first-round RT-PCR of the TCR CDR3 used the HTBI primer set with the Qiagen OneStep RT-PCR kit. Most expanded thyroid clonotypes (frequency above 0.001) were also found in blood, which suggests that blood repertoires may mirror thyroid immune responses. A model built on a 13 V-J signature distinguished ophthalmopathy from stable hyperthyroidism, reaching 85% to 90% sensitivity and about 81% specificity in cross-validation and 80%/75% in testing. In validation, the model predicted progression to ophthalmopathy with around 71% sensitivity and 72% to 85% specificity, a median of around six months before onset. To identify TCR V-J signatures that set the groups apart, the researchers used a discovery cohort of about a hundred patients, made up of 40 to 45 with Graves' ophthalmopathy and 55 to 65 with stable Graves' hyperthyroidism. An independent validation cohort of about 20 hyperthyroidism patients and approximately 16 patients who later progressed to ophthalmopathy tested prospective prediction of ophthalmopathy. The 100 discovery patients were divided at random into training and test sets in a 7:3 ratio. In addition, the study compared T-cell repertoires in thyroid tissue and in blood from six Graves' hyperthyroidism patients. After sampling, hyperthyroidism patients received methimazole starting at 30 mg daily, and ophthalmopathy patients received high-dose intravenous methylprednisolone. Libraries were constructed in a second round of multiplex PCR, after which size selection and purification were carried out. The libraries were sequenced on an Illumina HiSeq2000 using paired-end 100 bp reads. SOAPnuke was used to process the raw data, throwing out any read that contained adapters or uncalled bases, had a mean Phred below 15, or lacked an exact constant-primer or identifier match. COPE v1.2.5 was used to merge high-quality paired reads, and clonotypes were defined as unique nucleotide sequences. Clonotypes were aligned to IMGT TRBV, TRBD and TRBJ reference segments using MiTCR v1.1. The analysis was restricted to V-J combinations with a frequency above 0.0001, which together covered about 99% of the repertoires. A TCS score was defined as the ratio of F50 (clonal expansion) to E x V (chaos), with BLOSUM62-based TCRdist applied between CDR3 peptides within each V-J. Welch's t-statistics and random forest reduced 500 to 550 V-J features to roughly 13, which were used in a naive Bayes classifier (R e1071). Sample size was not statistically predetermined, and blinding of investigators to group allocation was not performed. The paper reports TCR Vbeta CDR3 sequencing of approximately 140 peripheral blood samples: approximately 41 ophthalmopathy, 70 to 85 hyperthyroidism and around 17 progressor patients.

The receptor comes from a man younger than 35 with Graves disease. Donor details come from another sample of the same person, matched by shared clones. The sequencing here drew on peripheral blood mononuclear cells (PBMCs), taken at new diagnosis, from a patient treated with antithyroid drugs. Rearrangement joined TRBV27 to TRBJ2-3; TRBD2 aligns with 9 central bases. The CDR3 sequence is CASSLEASASGEDTQYF. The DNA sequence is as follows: TGTGCCAGCAGTTTAGAGGCCTCCGCTAGCGGGGAAGATACGCAGTATTTT.